The rows below give T cell receptor beta chains drawn from one sample of a study of blood T cell repertoires in COVID-19. The protocol was immunoSEQ multiplex PCR, while the TCRdb copy is restricted to in-frame clones and leaves out a portion. In the table there are around 210,000 clones, 60% to 85% of which are singletons. Sample: peripheral blood. The receptors come from a woman aged 70-85 years with acute or convalescent COVID-19. CDR3s include the opening cysteine and the closing phenylalanine or tryptophan. The D gene is left open where the match is weak. A clone size is listed for some rows: how often the clone was seen (once, few, many), or a class if it is expanded.

D gene	clone size	V gene	J gene	CDR3 DNA	CDR3 protein
NA	NA	TRBV14	TRBJ2-7	TGTGCCAGCAGCCCCCGGGGGCGGGAGACCTCCTACGAGCAGTACTTC	CASSPRGRETSYEQYF
NA	NA	TRBV2	TRBJ1-6	TGTGCCAGCAGTCCACAGGGTCCTTCACCCCTCCACTTT	CASSPQGPSPLHF
NA	NA	TRBV20-1	TRBJ2-1	TGCAGTGCTAGCAGGGGAGATGAGCAGTTCTTC	CSASRGDEQFF
TRBD1	NA	TRBV19	TRBJ2-5	TGTGCCAGTAGGGACAGGGCCCAAGAGACCCAGTACTTC	CASRDRAQETQYF
TRBD2	NA	TRBV19	TRBJ2-1	TGTGCCAGTAGTACGTCCGGGACTAGCGGGGGTGCTTGGGGACACAATGAGCAGTTCTTC	CASSTSGTSGGAWGHNEQFF
NA	NA	TRBV28	TRBJ2-1	TGTGCCAGCAGTTTACCTAGCCCCGCTTACAATGAGCAGTTCTTC	CASSLPSPAYNEQFF
NA	NA	TRBV11-1	TRBJ2-1	TGTGCCAGCAGCTTGACAGTATACAATGAGCAGTTCTTC	CASSLTVYNEQFF
TRBD2	NA	TRBV9	TRBJ2-1	TGTGCCAGCAGCGGACTAGCGGGAGGTGAGCAGTTCTTC	CASSGLAGGEQFF
NA	NA	TRBV2	TRBJ2-7	TGTGCCACAGGGGTAACCTACGAGCAGTACTTC	CATGVTYEQYF
NA	NA	TRBV2	TRBJ1-1	TGTGCCAGCAGTTCCGGGACACCGAACACTGAAGCTTTCTTT	CASSSGTPNTEAFF
NA	NA	TRBV6-5	TRBJ1-2	TGTGCCAGCAGTTACCGACAGGCGGCTGGCTACACCTTC	CASSYRQAAGYTF
TRBD1	NA	TRBV28	TRBJ1-5	TGTGCCAGCACCCCTGGACAGGGCGGTCAGCCCCAGCATTTT	CASTPGQGGQPQHF
TRBD2	once	TRBV18	TRBJ2-1	TGTGCCAGCTCCCATTCGGGCGGGAGGGCCATAAACTACAATGAGCAGTTCTTC	CASSHSGGRAINYNEQFF
TRBD2	NA	TRBV2	TRBJ2-3	TGTGCCAGCAGGGAGGGACTAGCGAAGGGAACAGATACGCAGTATTTT	CASREGLAKGTDTQYF
TRBD2	NA	TRBV18	TRBJ2-3	TGTGCCAGCTCACCACTTTTACTAGCGGGCGGCACAGATACGCAGTATTTT	CASSPLLLAGGTDTQYF
NA	once	TRBV4-2	TRBJ2-7	TGTGCCAGCAGCCAAGGGATAGCCTCCTACGAGCAGTACTTC	CASSQGIASYEQYF
TRBD1	few	TRBV18	TRBJ2-2	TGTGCCAGCTCACCCACAGGGGACCCGAACACCGGGGAGCTGTTTTTT	CASSPTGDPNTGELFF
TRBD1	few	TRBV2	TRBJ1-6	TGTGCCAGCAGACGCGGGGACAGCAATAATTCACCCCTCCACTTT	CASRRGDSNNSPLHF
NA	NA	TRBV7-7	TRBJ2-2	TGTGCCAGCAGCTTAGAGACAGTCGGGGAGCTGTTTTTT	CASSLETVGELFF
TRBD1	once	TRBV29-1	TRBJ2-1	TGCAGCGTTGAATTACATGGGACAGGCGGGAATGAGCAGTTCTTC	CSVELHGTGGNEQFF
NA	NA	TRBV5-1	TRBJ2-2	TGCGCCAGCAGCGGAGGGGTCACCGGGGAGCTGTTTTTT	CASSGGVTGELFF
TRBD1	once	TRBV28	TRBJ2-3	TGTGCCAGCAGCATACAGGGGATATTGGCAGATACGCAGTATTTT	CASSIQGILADTQYF
NA	few	TRBV9	TRBJ2-7	TGTGCCAGCAGCGTAGGTTGGGAGGGGGACGAGCAGTACTTC	CASSVGWEGDEQYF
NA	NA	TRBV19	TRBJ2-3	TGTGCCAGTAGGGCGGGGAGCACAGATACGCAGTATTTT	CASRAGSTDTQYF